By frequency in the sample, the clone carrying this T cell receptor beta chain is medium-sized. Its antigen remains unknown. CDR3 length: 15 residues. Germline lookup yields CDR1 MNHEY and CDR2 SVGAGI. J was trimmed by 1 base and V by 3 bases; bases with no gene match: 4. From the 5' RACE reads, TCRdb called clonotypes with MiXCR, one entry per CDR3 protein. The sample records thousands of distinct CDR3 sequences, about 8.3% being singletons. This entry belongs to a study of spatial heterogeneity in lung cancer. Whole-study context: Counts of TCR transcripts in tumor regions correlated strongly with a T cell module score (derived from matched bulk RNA-seq).

As to time point: sample taken at primary tumor resection. General study findings and limits: Higher tumor mutation counts went along with higher counts of expanded intratumoral alpha and beta TCRs.

The J gene is TRBJ2-5, the V gene TRBV6-5, with TRBD1 identical over 8 bases. This receptor was identified in a male donor with early-stage non-small cell lung cancer. The sequencing here drew on lung tumor tissue, taken at surgery. Written as DNA, the CDR3 is TGTGCCAGCAGTTATTTTACAGGGGGCCAAGAGACCCAGTACTTC. Translation: CASSYFTGGQETQYF.